The 30 T cell receptor beta chains in this list originate from one sample, sequenced in a study of shared clonotypes between healthy human individuals. TCRdb's copy holds only in-frame clones and misses some; the assay was immunoSEQ multiplex PCR. The profile shows over 2,000,000 clones, 80% to 95% of them singletons. Terminally differentiated effector memory CD45RA+ cells were excluded from the naive CD8 cells, which were CD45RO-negative and positively selected for CCR7. The source material was naive CD8+ T cells from PBMCs. The source of these receptors is a man in his late teens or twenties in good health. Some clones in this sample may be carry-over from other donors' samples.

This chain links TRBV27 with TRBJ2-7; D gene ambiguous. This CDR3 comprises 14 residues. The germline V and J ends were trimmed by 1 base and 6 bases, with 13 bases remaining between them. From germline, CDR1 is MNHEY and CDR2 SMNVEV (reference sequence). CDR3: CASSLLVPLGEQYF. The CDR3 nucleotides read TGTGCCAGCAGTTTATTGGTACCGCTGGGCGAGCAGTACTTC.

This clone showed up just once. The CDR3 sequence: CASSVLAGGYANTGELFF. The CDR3 bases are TGTGCCAGCAGCGTACTAGCGGGAGGTTACGCGAACACCGGGGAGCTGTTTTTT. V usage is TRBV9 and J usage is TRBJ2-2; 11 bases fit TRBD2. CDR3 length equals 18 residues. The V gene end was trimmed by 1 base and the J gene end by 0 bases; junction bases not matched to a gene: 5. Germline V lookup: CDR1 SGDLS, CDR2 YYNGEE. Variable domain in full (rest from reference TRBV9 and TRBJ2-2): DSGVTQTPKHLITATGQRVTLRCSPRSGDLSVYWYQQSLDQGLQFLIQYYNGEERAKGNILERFSAQQFPDLHSELNLSSLELGDSALYFCASSVLAGGYANTGELFFGEGSRLTVL.

The sample holds one count of this clone. The chain joins TRBV28 to TRBJ2-5; D is ambiguous. The ends were cut back, 7 bases at V and 2 bases at J, with 17 bases in the middle. The V gene's germline CDR1 is MDHEN and CDR2 SYDVKM. The CDR3 is 15 amino acids. CDR3 sequence reads: CASTRILGRQETQYF. The CDR3 DNA reads TGTGCCAGCACCCGGATTCTGGGCCGTCAAGAGACCCAGTACTTC.

The chain couples TRBV5-6 to TRBJ2-7; D not certain. The CDR3 is 13 amino acids. Trimming cost V 0 bases and J 5 bases, with 9 bases left between them. Germline CDR1 reads SGHDT; CDR2 reads YYEEEE. CDR3 DNA sequence: TGTGCCAGCAGCTTGGCTCGACTGGACGAGCAGTACTTC. It yields the protein CASSLARLDEQYF.

The chain carries TRBV13 and TRBJ2-6; D is unresolved. The V gene lost 0 bases and the J gene lost 2 bases, with 8 bases spanning the gap. This CDR3 is built from 16 residues. Germline V gives CDR1 PRHDT, CDR2 FYEKMQ (reference sequence). This chain's CDR3 is CASSLGGFAGANVLTF. DNA for the CDR3: TGTGCCAGCAGCTTAGGCGGGTTTGCTGGGGCCAACGTCCTGACTTTC.

In the case of this clone: This same CDR3 is encoded by further DNA sequences in the sample. The rearrangement joins TRBV28 to TRBJ1-2; perhaps TRBD1 as D (5 bases). The CDR3 runs 11 residues. Trimming took off 3 bases at V and 7 bases at J, with 6 bases between the two ends. CDR1 is MDHEN and CDR2 is SYDVKM in the germline V gene. DNA for the CDR3: TGTGCCAGCAGTTTCCAGGGTGGCTACACCTTC. Its protein product is CASSFQGGYTF.

The chain combines TRBV27 with TRBJ1-2, with 8 bases fitting TRBD1. This CDR3 is built from 15 residues. The V and J ends lost 0 bases and 4 bases, in that order; junction bases with no gene match: 4. Germline CDR1 reads MNHEY; CDR2 reads SMNVEV (reference sequence). This chain's CDR3 is CASSLSTGVGYGYTF. For the CDR3, the DNA is TGTGCCAGCAGTTTATCGACAGGGGTGGGCTATGGCTACACCTTC.

This clone was recorded only once. This sequence joins TRBV30 and TRBJ2-5, with D possibly matching TRBD2 (7 bases). Trimming pared 2 bases from V and 4 bases from J, leaving 14 bases between. The CDR3 has 14 amino acids. Germline CDR1 reads GTSNPN; CDR2 reads SVGIG (reference sequence). The CDR3, as DNA: TGTGCCTGGAGTATAAAGGGGGGGCGAGAGACCCAGTACTTC. This codes for CAWSIKGGRETQYF.

This clone was picked up one time. This chain joins TRBV7-6 and TRBJ2-7; TRBD1 or TRBD2 may be the D gene (6 bases each). Trimming removed 5 bases at V and 0 bases at J, with 14 bases between. The CDR3 is made up of 15 amino acids. Germline V lookup: CDR1 SGHVS, CDR2 FNYEAQ. CDR3 sequence: CASSPPGADSYEQYF. Here the CDR3 DNA reads TGTGCCAGCAGCCCCCCGGGGGCAGACTCCTACGAGCAGTACTTC. The full variable domain, rest sourced from reference TRBV7-6 and TRBJ2-7, is GAGVSQSPRYKVTKRGQDVALRCDPISGHVSLYWYRQALGQGPEFLTYFNYEAQQDKSGLPNDRFSAERPEGSISTLTIQRTEQRDSAMYRCASSPPGADSYEQYFGPGTRLTVT.

In this sample, this clone turned up a few times. The V gene is TRBV25-1, the J gene TRBJ1-4; D is unclear. The length of the CDR3 is 14 residues. CDR1 and CDR2 from the germline V gene are MGHDK and SYGVNS. Trimming cost V 1 base and J 10 bases, with 13 bases left between them. This CDR3 reads CASSESRRDGKLFF. The CDR3 nucleotides are TGTGCCAGCAGTGAATCTCGGAGAGACGGAAAACTGTTTTTT. Filled out from reference TRBV25-1 and TRBJ1-4, the complete variable domain reads EADIYQTPRYLVIGTGKKITLECSQTMGHDKMYWYQQDPGMELHLIHYSYGVNSTEKGDLSSESTVSRIRTEHFPLTLESARPSHTSQYLCASSESRRDGKLFFGSGTQLSVL.

CDR3 protein: CASSLNSFSYEQYF. In nucleotides, the CDR3 is TGTGCCAGCAGCTTAAACAGCTTTTCCTACGAGCAGTACTTC. The chain joins TRBV7-6 to TRBJ2-7; D gene uncertain. V dropped 2 bases and J dropped 1 base, with 9 bases sitting between them. This CDR3 region has 14 residues. CDR1 is SGHVS and CDR2 is FNYEAQ in the germline V gene.

The CDR3 nucleotides read TGCAGCGTTGAGGAAGGAGGCTCCTACAATGAGCAGTTCTTC. Its translation is CSVEEGGSYNEQFF. The chain recombines TRBV29-1 with TRBJ2-1, with D possibly matching TRBD2 (5 bases). Trimming took off 3 bases at V and 0 bases at J, with 9 bases between the two ends. CDR3 length equals 14 residues. The germline V gene encodes CDR1 SQVTM and CDR2 ANQGSEA.

The chain combines TRBV27 with TRBJ2-7, with 7 bases aligning to TRBD1. CDR1 is MNHEY and CDR2 is SMNVEV in the germline V gene (reference sequence). The CDR3 extends over 15 amino acids. V was clipped by 10 bases and J by 3 bases; unmatched bases: 15. The CDR3 DNA follows: TGTGCCACCCACCACCTTGGTCCAGGGGGCTACGAGCAGTACTTC. Translated, it gives CATHHLGPGGYEQYF.

The gene calls are TRBV9 and TRBJ2-5, with TRBD2 as a possible D gene (6 bases). Per the germline V gene, CDR1 is SGDLS and CDR2 is YYNGEE. The CDR3 runs 15 residues. The V gene lost 3 bases and the J gene lost 1 base, with 13 bases spanning the gap. The CDR3 bases are TGTGCCAGCAGCGCCGGGACTCTCCCCCAAGAGACCCAGTACTTC. Translation: CASSAGTLPQETQYF. Combining the CDR3 with reference TRBV9 and TRBJ2-5 gives the whole variable domain DSGVTQTPKHLITATGQRVTLRCSPRSGDLSVYWYQQSLDQGLQFLIQYYNGEERAKGNILERFSAQQFPDLHSELNLSSLELGDSALYFCASSAGTLPQETQYFGPGTRLLVL.

This clone has just a few counts. The chain joins TRBV27 to TRBJ2-7, with a tentative D call TRBD1 (5 bases). V was clipped by 3 bases and J by 3 bases, with 12 bases between them. This CDR3 contains 14 residues. The germline V gene encodes CDR1 MNHEY and CDR2 SMNVEV (reference sequence). CDR3 residues: CASSFQGYNYEQYF. For the CDR3, the DNA is TGTGCCAGCAGTTTTCAGGGTTACAACTACGAGCAGTACTTC.

The V gene is TRBV15, the J gene TRBJ1-2, with D unclear. The CDR3 extends over 14 amino acids. V gave up 5 bases and J gave up 7 bases, with 17 bases separating them. Looked up from germline, CDR1 is LNHNV and CDR2 is YYDKDF (reference sequence). This CDR3 reads CATSFTAAGSGYTF. CDR3 in DNA: TGTGCCACCAGCTTCACGGCCGCCGGATCTGGCTACACCTTC.

V gene TRBV28 combines with J gene TRBJ2-1, with D maybe TRBD2 (5 bases). Trimming removed 2 bases from V and 5 bases from J, with 7 bases in between. Germline lookup yields CDR1 MDHEN and CDR2 SYDVKM. The CDR3 is 13 residues long. The CDR3 nucleotides are TGTGCCAGCAGTTTACTGGAGGACAATGAGCAGTTCTTC. This gives the protein CASSLLEDNEQFF.

The chain couples TRBV14 to TRBJ2-7, with 9 bases that match TRBD2. The V and J ends lost 5 bases and 5 bases, in that order; junction bases with no gene match: 13. Germline V gene lookup returns CDR1 SGHDN and CDR2 FVKESK. The CDR3 runs 16 residues. The CDR3 sequence: CASSAPAGGPSHEQYF. In nucleotides, the CDR3 is TGTGCCAGCAGCGCTCCCGCGGGGGGGCCTTCCCACGAGCAGTACTTC.

This chain connects TRBV6-6 to TRBJ2-2, with D hard to call. The CDR3 extends over 13 amino acids. CDR1 and CDR2 from the germline V gene are MNHNY and SVGAGI (reference sequence). Trimming stripped 8 bases from V and 2 bases from J, with 9 bases between. The CDR3 loop is CASLNYNTGELFF. As DNA, the CDR3 is TGTGCCAGCTTAAATTACAACACCGGGGAGCTGTTTTTT.

V usage is TRBV28 and J usage is TRBJ2-1; 7 nucleotides match TRBD1. The CDR3 totals 12 residues. Unmatched junction bases numbered 9, after V lost 10 bases and J lost 9 bases. Germline assignment: CDR1 MDHEN and CDR2 SYDVKM. DNA for the CDR3: TGTGCCACCGAATACAGGGGAAGTGAGCAGTTCTTC. It specifies CATEYRGSEQFF.

The chain links TRBV9 to TRBJ1-1; tentatively, D is TRBD1 (5 bases). The V gene lost 0 bases and the J gene lost 1 base, with 13 bases spanning the gap. This CDR3 has 16 residues. Germline values: CDR1 SGDLS, CDR2 YYNGEE. The CDR3 sequence: CASSVGKGVPNTEAFF. The CDR3 DNA follows: TGTGCCAGCAGCGTAGGGAAAGGGGTCCCGAACACTGAAGCTTTCTTT.

V is TRBV11-2 and J is TRBJ1-3, with D hard to call. Germline V gives CDR1 SGHAT, CDR2 FQNNGV. The V and J ends lost 4 bases and 0 bases respectively, with 16 bases between them. This CDR3 comprises 17 residues. DNA of the CDR3: TGTGCCAGCAGCTCAGCCACCCCAGGCCACTCTGGAAACACCATATATTTT. Translated, it gives CASSSATPGHSGNTIYF. Full variable domain (rest looked up from reference TRBV11-2 and TRBJ1-3): EAGVAQSPRYKIIEKRQSVAFWCNPISGHATLYWYQQILGQGPKLLIQFQNNGVVDDSQLPKDRFSAERLKGVDSTLKIQPAKLEDSAVYLCASSSATPGHSGNTIYFGEGSWLTVV.

The V gene is TRBV5-1, the J gene TRBJ2-5; 11 bases fit TRBD2. This CDR3 is 15 amino acids long. Trimming at V came to 3 bases and at J to 3 bases, leaving 4 bases not matched to a gene. Germline V gene lookup returns CDR1 SGHRS and CDR2 YFSETQ. The CDR3: CASSSPGLAEETQYF. In nucleotides, the CDR3 is TGCGCCAGCAGCTCGCCGGGACTAGCGGAAGAGACCCAGTACTTC.

This clone has just one count. V usage is TRBV15 and J usage is TRBJ2-7; 10 bases line up with TRBD1. Trimming removed 3 bases from V and 4 bases from J; junction bases left unmatched: 9. Germline CDR1 is LNHNV and CDR2 is YYDKDF (reference sequence). The CDR3 covers 16 residues. The CDR3, as DNA: TGTGCCACCAGCAGGCTGACAGGGGGCCCCTGGTACGAGCAGTACTTC. Translating it yields CATSRLTGGPWYEQYF.

The chain has TRBV10-1 and TRBJ2-1; D is uncertain. The CDR3 spans 16 residues. Trimming pared 5 bases from V and 3 bases from J, leaving 17 bases between. Germline CDR1 reads WNHNN; CDR2 reads SYGVQD (reference sequence). The CDR3 loop reads CASSPSVGSFYNEQFF. The CDR3 bases are TGCGCCAGCAGTCCTTCGGTCGGCAGCTTCTACAATGAGCAGTTCTTC.

This chain links TRBV15 with TRBJ2-1, with 9 bases identical to TRBD2. The V and J ends lost 1 base and 3 bases, in that order; junction bases with no gene match: 4. The germline V gene encodes CDR1 LNHNV and CDR2 YYDKDF (reference sequence). This CDR3 is built from 16 residues. CDR3 DNA: TGTGCCACCAGCAGAGGCACTAGCGGGTACTACAATGAGCAGTTCTTC. It translates to CATSRGTSGYYNEQFF.

The chain combines TRBV9 with TRBJ1-3; TRBD1 matches 9 bases. V was pared by 5 bases and J by 1 base, with 7 bases of the junction left unmatched. Germline V gene sequence: CDR1 SGDLS, CDR2 YYNGEE. This CDR3 comprises 16 residues. The CDR3, as DNA: TGTGCCAGCAGTGGAAACAGGGGGCTGTCTGGAAACACCATATATTTT. Residues: CASSGNRGLSGNTIYF.

The chain recombines TRBV28 with TRBJ1-5, with D perhaps TRBD1 (5 bases). Germline loops: CDR1 MDHEN, CDR2 SYDVKM. The CDR3 totals 14 residues. The ends were cut back, 2 bases at V and 7 bases at J, with 12 bases in the middle. In DNA, the CDR3 is TGTGCCAGCAGTTTACAGGGACGTGGGCAGCCCCAGCATTTT. It specifies CASSLQGRGQPQHF.

This clone was counted once. V usage is TRBV19 and J usage is TRBJ2-1; 9 nucleotides line up with TRBD2. V shed 1 base, J shed 10 bases, and the junction held 11 bases outside the gene matches. This CDR3 is built from 16 residues. CDR1 and CDR2 (germline): LNHDA, SQIVND (reference sequence). In DNA form, the CDR3 reads TGTGCCAGTAGTATAGGACTAGCGGCCCTCAATGGGGAGCAGTTCTTC. Protein sequence: CASSIGLAALNGEQFF.

The chain couples TRBV9 to TRBJ2-7, with a weak D call TRBD1 (6 bases). V shed 3 bases and J shed 1 base, with 11 bases lying between them. CDR3 length: 14 residues. Per the germline V gene, CDR1 is SGDLS and CDR2 is YYNGEE. Written as DNA, the CDR3 is TGTGCCAGCAGCGGTGGACAGCGATCCTACGAGCAGTACTTC. Its translation is CASSGGQRSYEQYF.